This is a list of T cell receptor beta chains from one sample in a study of blood T cell repertoires in COVID-19. Data came from immunoSEQ multiplex PCR; TCRdb stores just in-frame clones and leaves some out. The sample gives 200,000 to 250,000 clones, 70% to 90% of which show up once; 7.1% is in the top ten. The sequenced material came from peripheral blood. The receptors shown here come from a woman between 65 and 79 years old with active or convalescent COVID-19. CDR3s include the opening cysteine and the closing phenylalanine or tryptophan. D genes are given only for firm matches. A row's size may be missing; if present it is once, few, many or a size class.

>once|TRBV4-1|TRBJ1-6|-
TGCGCCAGCAGCCGCAACCTAAGAGAACTCCGCTCACCCCTCCACTTT
CASSRNLRELRSPLHF
>-|TRBV5-1|TRBJ2-2|-
TGCGCCAGCAGCTTGCGGCGTGAGGGTGGGGAGCTGTTTTTT
CASSLRREGGELFF
>once|TRBV3-1/TRBV3-2|TRBJ1-2|-
TGTGCCAGCAGCCAAGCTCTCGGTGGCTACACCTTC
CASSQALGGYTF
>few|TRBV6-5|TRBJ1-2|-
TGTGCCAGCACACGGACAGACAATGGCTACACCTTC
CASTRTDNGYTF
>few|TRBV4-3|TRBJ1-1|-
TGCGCCAGCAGCCAAGACCCCGTACGGGGAACTGAAGCTTTCTTT
CASSQDPVRGTEAFF
>-|TRBV15|TRBJ1-3|-
TGTGCCACCAGCACGGGGGGCCCTGGAAACACCATATATTTT
CATSTGGPGNTIYF
>-|TRBV5-4|TRBJ1-2|-
TGTGCCAGCAGCCCTTGGCAACAGGGTGGCTACACCTTC
CASSPWQQGGYTF
>few|TRBV10-3|TRBJ1-1|-
TGTGCCATCAGCGCGGGACGGGTGAACACTGAAGCTTTCTTT
CAISAGRVNTEAFF
>-|TRBV5-1|TRBJ2-7|TRBD1
TGCGCCAGCAGCCCTCAGGGGGCGCCCACCCACGAGCAGTACTTC
CASSPQGAPTHEQYF
>-|TRBV6-5|TRBJ1-1|TRBD1
TGTGCCAGCAGTTTGGACAGGATGAACACTGAAGCTTTCTTT
CASSLDRMNTEAFF
>-|TRBV6-6|TRBJ1-2|TRBD1
TGTGCCAGCGGTGGACAGGGGGCAATGACTAACTATGGCTACACCTTC
CASGGQGAMTNYGYTF
>-|TRBV27|TRBJ2-1|-
TGTGCCAGCAGGCAGGCCCTCCGAGAGCAGTTCTTC
CASRQALREQFF
>-|TRBV4-1|TRBJ1-6|-
TGCGCCAGCAGCACCCCCGGAGGTTCACCCCTCCACTTT
CASSTPGGSPLHF
>-|TRBV7-6|TRBJ2-2|TRBD1
TGTGCCAGCAGCTTCCCCTCGGGACAGGGAACCGGGGAGCTGTTTTTT
CASSFPSGQGTGELFF
>-|TRBV5-1|TRBJ2-7|-
TGCGCCAGCAGGGTAGGGGTAGGGTCCCCCTACGAGCAGTACTTC
CASRVGVGSPYEQYF
>-|TRBV10-1|TRBJ1-4|-
TGCGCCAGCAGGGGAGGCAGGGCGGGCACTAATGAAAAACTGTTTTTT
CASRGGRAGTNEKLFF
>-|TRBV9|TRBJ2-2|-
TGTGCCAGCAGCGTTCTCCTGAACACCGGGGAGCTGTTTTTT
CASSVLLNTGELFF
>-|TRBV7-9|TRBJ2-3|-
TGTGCCAGCAGCCCCGGACTAACGAGCACAGATACGCAGTATTTT
CASSPGLTSTDTQYF
>few|TRBV19|TRBJ2-6|-
TGTGCCACTCTACAGGTCGAAGGGGCCAACGTCCTGACTTTC
CATLQVEGANVLTF
>few|TRBV5-4|TRBJ2-7|-
TGTGCCAGCAGCGCCGGGCAGGACAGCTCCTACGAGCAGTACTTC
CASSAGQDSSYEQYF
>-|TRBV20-1|TRBJ1-5|TRBD1
TGCAGTGCTATTCGACAGGGCTCCCAGCATTTT
CSAIRQGSQHF
>-|TRBV11-3|TRBJ2-1|TRBD2
TGTGCCAGCAGCTTAGATCCCGGACTAGCGGGGGAGCAGTTCTTC
CASSLDPGLAGEQFF
>-|TRBV10-1|TRBJ2-7|TRBD2
TGCGCCAGCAGTGAATCGGGGGGCTACGAGCAGTACTTC
CASSESGGYEQYF
>-|TRBV4-1|TRBJ2-7|TRBD1
TGCGCCAGCAGCCAAGGACAGGGGGCGGCGTACGAGCAGTACTTC
CASSQGQGAAYEQYF
>-|TRBV12-3/TRBV12-4|TRBJ1-1|-
TGTGCCAGCAGTTTATATGGAGGGTCTGAAGCTTTCTTT
CASSLYGGSEAFF
>-|TRBV4-3|TRBJ2-7|-
TGCGCCAGCAGCCAAGCTGCCCGGGGGGCAGGCTCCTACGAGCAGTACTTC
CASSQAARGAGSYEQYF
>-|TRBV5-6|TRBJ1-4|-
TGTGCCAGCAGGAGTAGTCTCCCCAATGAAAAACTGTTTTTT
CASRSSLPNEKLFF
>-|TRBV19|TRBJ2-1|-
TGTGCCAGTAGTGCGCACAATGAGCAGTTCTTC
CASSAHNEQFF
>-|TRBV4-1|TRBJ1-6|-
TGCGCCAGCAGCCCCGAGGGAGGCCCCAATTCACCCCTCCACTTT
CASSPEGGPNSPLHF
>-|TRBV11-2|TRBJ1-1|TRBD1
TGTGCCAGCAGCTCTACGGGACAGGCGATCACTGAAGCTTTCTTT
CASSSTGQAITEAFF
>-|TRBV7-3|TRBJ1-2|-
TGTGCCAGCAGCGAGAGCCCTAACTATGGCTACACCTTC
CASSESPNYGYTF